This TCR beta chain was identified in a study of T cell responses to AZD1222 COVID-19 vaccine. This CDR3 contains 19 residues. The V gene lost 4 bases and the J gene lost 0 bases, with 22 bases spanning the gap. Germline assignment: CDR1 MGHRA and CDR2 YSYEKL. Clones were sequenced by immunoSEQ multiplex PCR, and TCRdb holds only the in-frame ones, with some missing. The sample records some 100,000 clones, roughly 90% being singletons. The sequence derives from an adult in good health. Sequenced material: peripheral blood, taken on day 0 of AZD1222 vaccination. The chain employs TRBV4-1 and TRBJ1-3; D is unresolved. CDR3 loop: CASSPGGRPGRSSGNTIYF. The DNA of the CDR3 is TGCGCCAGCAGCCCCGGTGGCAGACCGGGTCGATCCTCTGGAAACACCATATATTTT.